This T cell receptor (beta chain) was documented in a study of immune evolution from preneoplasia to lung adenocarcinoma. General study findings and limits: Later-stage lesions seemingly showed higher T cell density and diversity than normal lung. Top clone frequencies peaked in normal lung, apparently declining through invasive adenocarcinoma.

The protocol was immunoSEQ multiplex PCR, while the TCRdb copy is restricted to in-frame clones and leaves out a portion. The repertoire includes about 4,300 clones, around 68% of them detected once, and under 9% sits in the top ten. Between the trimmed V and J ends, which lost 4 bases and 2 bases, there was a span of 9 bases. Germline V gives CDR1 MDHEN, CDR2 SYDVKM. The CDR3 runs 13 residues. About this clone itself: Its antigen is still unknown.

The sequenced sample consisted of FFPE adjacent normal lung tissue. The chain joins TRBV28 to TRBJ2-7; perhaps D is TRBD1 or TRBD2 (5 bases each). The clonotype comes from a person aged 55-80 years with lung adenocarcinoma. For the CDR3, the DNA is TGTGCCAGCAGTTGGGACCAAACCTACGAGCAGTACTTC. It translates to CASSWDQTYEQYF. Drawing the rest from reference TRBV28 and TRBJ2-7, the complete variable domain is DVKVTQSSRYLVKRTGEKVFLECVQDMDHENMFWYRQDPGLGLRLIYFSYDVKMKEKGDIPEGYSVSREKKERFSLILESASTNQTSMYLCASSWDQTYEQYFGPGTRLTVT.